A selection of T cell receptor beta chains follows, all from one sample in a study of T-cell reconstitution after alpha-beta-depleted transplantation in children. TCRdb itself ran the PCR reads through MiXCR, one entry per CDR3 protein. Here the sample spans 580,000 or so distinct CDR3 sequences, under 30% being singletons. The sample consisted of PBMCs, mostly from graft donor cells, taken 360 days after TCRalphabeta/CD19-depleted stem cell transplant. The origin of the receptors is a boy under two years old who had a stem cell transplant for acute myeloid leukemia, so the T cells may come from the graft donor. CDR3s include the opening cysteine and the closing phenylalanine or tryptophan. Fields, in order: D gene, clone size, CDR3 length, J gene, V gene, CDR3 DNA, CDR3 protein. A D gene is named only where the DNA matches it firmly. Clone sizes are given selectively: once, few, many, or a class where the clone is expanded.

d_gene: .
abundance: .
len: 16
j_gene: TRBJ1-5
v_gene: TRBV11-2
CDR3nt: TGTGCCAGCAGCTTAGGGGCAGCTTATAGCAATCAGCCCCAGCATTTT
CDR3aa: CASSLGAAYSNQPQHF

d_gene: .
abundance: many
len: 15
j_gene: TRBJ2-3
v_gene: TRBV20-1
CDR3nt: TGCAGTGCTCCGCCCGACAGACCTAGCACAGATACGCAGTATTTT
CDR3aa: CSAPPDRPSTDTQYF

d_gene: .
abundance: .
len: 17
j_gene: TRBJ2-6
v_gene: TRBV19
CDR3nt: TGTGCCAGTAGTATAGGCAGGGAGAGCTCTGGGGCCAACGTCCTGACTTTC
CDR3aa: CASSIGRESSGANVLTF

d_gene: .
abundance: few
len: 15
j_gene: TRBJ1-5
v_gene: TRBV24-1
CDR3nt: TGTGCCACCAAGATCGACAGGAGGGTGGAACAGCCCCAGCATTTT
CDR3aa: CATKIDRRVEQPQHF

d_gene: .
abundance: .
len: 13
j_gene: TRBJ2-7
v_gene: TRBV3-1
CDR3nt: TGTGCCAGCAGCCGTGAGCAGGCCTACGAGCAGTACTTC
CDR3aa: CASSREQAYEQYF

d_gene: .
abundance: .
len: 14
j_gene: TRBJ1-4
v_gene: TRBV20-1
CDR3nt: TGCAGTGCTAGGCCACTCGCGACGATGGGAAAACTGTTTTTT
CDR3aa: CSARPLATMGKLFF

d_gene: .
abundance: .
len: 14
j_gene: TRBJ1-1
v_gene: TRBV25-1
CDR3nt: TGTGCCAGCAGTGATTACAGGGTAAACACTGAAGCTTTCTTT
CDR3aa: CASSDYRVNTEAFF

d_gene: .
abundance: .
len: 15
j_gene: TRBJ2-5
v_gene: TRBV7-2
CDR3nt: TGTGCCAGCAGCTTAGAATTGGGGTGGGAAGAGACCCAGTACTTC
CDR3aa: CASSLELGWEETQYF

d_gene: .
abundance: many
len: 16
j_gene: TRBJ1-6
v_gene: TRBV20-1
CDR3nt: TGCAGTGCTAGACGGGGGTTCAGCTCCTATAATTCACCCCTCCACTTT
CDR3aa: CSARRGFSSYNSPLHF

d_gene: TRBD1
abundance: many
len: 15
j_gene: TRBJ2-3
v_gene: TRBV4-3
CDR3nt: TGCGCCAGCAGCGAGTCGCGACAGGGGTCAGATACGCAGTATTTT
CDR3aa: CASSESRQGSDTQYF

d_gene: .
abundance: .
len: 12
j_gene: TRBJ2-2
v_gene: TRBV11-2
CDR3nt: TGTGCCAGCAACCACTGGACCGGGGAGCTGTTTTTT
CDR3aa: CASNHWTGELFF

d_gene: .
abundance: .
len: 15
j_gene: TRBJ2-1
v_gene: TRBV5-8
CDR3nt: TGTGCCAGCAGCTTGGCCACCATTGAAGCGAATGAGCAGTTCTTC
CDR3aa: CASSLATIEANEQFF

d_gene: TRBD1
abundance: few
len: 14
j_gene: TRBJ1-5
v_gene: TRBV20-1
CDR3nt: TGCAGTGCTAGGGACAGGGCTACGAATCAGCCCCAGCATTTT
CDR3aa: CSARDRATNQPQHF

d_gene: .
abundance: .
len: 12
j_gene: TRBJ1-5
v_gene: TRBV27
CDR3nt: TGTGCCCCTCGGACCGAAAATCAGCCCCAGCATTTT
CDR3aa: CAPRTENQPQHF

d_gene: TRBD2
abundance: few
len: 19
j_gene: TRBJ2-2
v_gene: TRBV11-2
CDR3nt: TGTGCCAGCAGCTTAGTAGGGCTAGCGGGGGCGGCGAACACCGGGGAGCTGTTTTTT
CDR3aa: CASSLVGLAGAANTGELFF

d_gene: .
abundance: few
len: 13
j_gene: TRBJ2-2
v_gene: TRBV20-1
CDR3nt: TGCAGTGCCAGCCGGGAGAACATCGGGGAGCTGTTTTTT
CDR3aa: CSASRENIGELFF

d_gene: .
abundance: .
len: 13
j_gene: TRBJ1-1
v_gene: TRBV6-1
CDR3nt: TGTGCCAGCAGCTGGTCATCGAACACTGAAGCTTTCTTT
CDR3aa: CASSWSSNTEAFF

d_gene: .
abundance: many
len: 13
j_gene: TRBJ1-1
v_gene: TRBV3-1
CDR3nt: TGTGCCAGCAGCCAACGGATAAACACTGAAGCTTTCTTT
CDR3aa: CASSQRINTEAFF

d_gene: .
abundance: many
len: 15
j_gene: TRBJ1-5
v_gene: TRBV3-1
CDR3nt: TGTGCCAGCAGCCAAGGAGATCCGGGCTCGGGGCCCCAGCATTTT
CDR3aa: CASSQGDPGSGPQHF

d_gene: TRBD1
abundance: .
len: 14
j_gene: TRBJ2-2
v_gene: TRBV29-1
CDR3nt: TGCAGCGTTGTGGGACAGGGGAAGGCCGGGGAGCTGTTTTTT
CDR3aa: CSVVGQGKAGELFF

d_gene: .
abundance: few
len: 15
j_gene: TRBJ2-1
v_gene: TRBV10-3
CDR3nt: TGTGCCACAAAGGGCGGTTTGAGCTCCTACAATGAGCAGTTCTTC
CDR3aa: CATKGGLSSYNEQFF

d_gene: .
abundance: .
len: 18
j_gene: TRBJ2-1
v_gene: TRBV4-2
CDR3nt: TGTGCCAGCAGCCAAGTGGTAGACGGGGGTGCCTTATACAATGAGCAGTTCTTC
CDR3aa: CASSQVVDGGALYNEQFF

d_gene: .
abundance: .
len: 16
j_gene: TRBJ2-6
v_gene: TRBV7-6
CDR3nt: TGTGCCACTTTAGGGGAGTCCCTCTCTGGGGCCAACGTCCTGACTTTC
CDR3aa: CATLGESLSGANVLTF

d_gene: .
abundance: .
len: 14
j_gene: TRBJ2-2
v_gene: TRBV29-1
CDR3nt: TGCAGCGTTGATCAGCAGGGAAACACCGGGGAGCTGTTTTTT
CDR3aa: CSVDQQGNTGELFF

d_gene: TRBD1
abundance: .
len: 14
j_gene: TRBJ1-1
v_gene: TRBV29-1
CDR3nt: TGCAGGGATGACAGGGATCGATCCTCCACTGAAGCTTTCTTT
CDR3aa: CRDDRDRSSTEAFF

d_gene: TRBD2
abundance: few
len: 16
j_gene: TRBJ2-1
v_gene: TRBV20-1
CDR3nt: TGCAGTGCTAGAAAAACTAGCGGGGGGATTTACAATGAGCAGTTCTTC
CDR3aa: CSARKTSGGIYNEQFF

d_gene: TRBD1
abundance: few
len: 15
j_gene: TRBJ2-4
v_gene: TRBV7-8
CDR3nt: TGTGCCAGCAGCTCCCAATACCGGGACAGGGCAATTCAGTACTTC
CDR3aa: CASSSQYRDRAIQYF

d_gene: TRBD1
abundance: .
len: 17
j_gene: TRBJ2-5
v_gene: TRBV20-1
CDR3nt: TGCAGTGCTCCCGGGACAGGGGAAATTTGGAAATCGGAGACCCAGTACTTC
CDR3aa: CSAPGTGEIWKSETQYF

d_gene: .
abundance: many
len: 11
j_gene: TRBJ2-7
v_gene: TRBV29-1
CDR3nt: TGCAGCGTAGACCAGGGTGAGGAGCAGTACTTC
CDR3aa: CSVDQGEEQYF

d_gene: TRBD2
abundance: .
len: 14
j_gene: TRBJ2-7
v_gene: TRBV12-3/TRBV12-4
CDR3nt: TGTGCCAGCAGTTTCCGGGGGGGCCCTTACGAGCAGTACTTC
CDR3aa: CASSFRGGPYEQYF

d_gene: TRBD1
abundance: .
len: 17
j_gene: TRBJ2-2
v_gene: TRBV28
CDR3nt: TGTGCCAGCAGTTGGACAGGGGGCTTGTTGGACACCGGGGAGCTGTTTTTT
CDR3aa: CASSWTGGLLDTGELFF

d_gene: .
abundance: few
len: 15
j_gene: TRBJ2-1
v_gene: TRBV15
CDR3nt: TGTGCCACCAGCAGAGGCCGGGAGCCCCCCAATGAGCAGTTCTTC
CDR3aa: CATSRGREPPNEQFF

d_gene: .
abundance: .
len: 13
j_gene: TRBJ2-1
v_gene: TRBV7-9
CDR3nt: TGTGCCAGCAGCTTAGTTGTTCAGGTTTATCCGTTCTTC
CDR3aa: CASSLVVQVYPFF

d_gene: .
abundance: .
len: 14
j_gene: TRBJ2-7
v_gene: TRBV20-1
CDR3nt: TGCAGTGCTAGAGGGGGTCCGCCGAACTACGAGCAGTACTTC
CDR3aa: CSARGGPPNYEQYF

d_gene: .
abundance: few
len: 14
j_gene: TRBJ2-7
v_gene: TRBV15
CDR3nt: TGTGCCACCAGCAGAGAGCAGGGTAATTACGAGCAGTACTTC
CDR3aa: CATSREQGNYEQYF

d_gene: TRBD2
abundance: few
len: 15
j_gene: TRBJ2-2
v_gene: TRBV6-1
CDR3nt: TGTGCCAGCATGGCGGGACTAGCGGTCTTCGGGGAGCTGTTTTTT
CDR3aa: CASMAGLAVFGELFF

d_gene: TRBD1
abundance: few
len: 12
j_gene: TRBJ2-2
v_gene: TRBV7-2
CDR3nt: TGTGCCACCAGGGGGCGGAACGGGGAGCTGTTTTTT
CDR3aa: CATRGRNGELFF

d_gene: .
abundance: few
len: 16
j_gene: TRBJ1-1
v_gene: TRBV6-1
CDR3nt: TGTGCCAGCTATCTAAAGGTGGGGGAGGCGCGCACTGAAGCTTTCTTT
CDR3aa: CASYLKVGEARTEAFF

d_gene: .
abundance: few
len: 17
j_gene: TRBJ2-3
v_gene: TRBV29-1
CDR3nt: TGCAGCGTTGACAAACAAGGAGGCAGGGGGGGAGCAGATACGCAGTATTTT
CDR3aa: CSVDKQGGRGGADTQYF

d_gene: .
abundance: few
len: 16
j_gene: TRBJ2-3
v_gene: TRBV20-1
CDR3nt: TGCAGTGCTAGAGTTGGGGCCAGAACTAGCACAGATACGCAGTATTTT
CDR3aa: CSARVGARTSTDTQYF

d_gene: .
abundance: many
len: 16
j_gene: TRBJ2-1
v_gene: TRBV24-1
CDR3nt: TGTGCCACCAGTGCGACGCCCGGCGGGGAGAACAATGAGCAGTTCTTC
CDR3aa: CATSATPGGENNEQFF

d_gene: .
abundance: few
len: 13
j_gene: TRBJ1-1
v_gene: TRBV5-6
CDR3nt: TGTGCCAGCAGCTTCAGTCCCCAGACAGAAGCTTTCTTT
CDR3aa: CASSFSPQTEAFF

d_gene: .
abundance: .
len: 14
j_gene: TRBJ2-5
v_gene: TRBV18
CDR3nt: TGTGCCAGCTCACCCCTGGGCGTTCAAGAGACCCAGTACTTC
CDR3aa: CASSPLGVQETQYF

d_gene: .
abundance: .
len: 16
j_gene: TRBJ2-1
v_gene: TRBV29-1
CDR3nt: TGCAGCGTTGAAGATCCCTCTACTACTAGTTTCAATGAGCAGTTCTTC
CDR3aa: CSVEDPSTTSFNEQFF

d_gene: TRBD1
abundance: few
len: 14
j_gene: TRBJ1-5
v_gene: TRBV24-1
CDR3nt: TGTGCCACCAGTGACCAAGGACAGGGACAGCCCCAGCATTTT
CDR3aa: CATSDQGQGQPQHF

d_gene: TRBD1
abundance: few
len: 15
j_gene: TRBJ1-4
v_gene: TRBV5-1
CDR3nt: TGCGCCAGCAGCTTGAGGACAGGGCGCGATGAAAAACTGTTTTTT
CDR3aa: CASSLRTGRDEKLFF

d_gene: TRBD1
abundance: few
len: 17
j_gene: TRBJ2-2
v_gene: TRBV5-1
CDR3nt: TGCGCCAGCAGCTTGGCGCCACAGGGGGCCGACTCAGGGGAGCTGTTTTTT
CDR3aa: CASSLAPQGADSGELFF

d_gene: TRBD1
abundance: many
len: 15
j_gene: TRBJ2-3
v_gene: TRBV10-3
CDR3nt: TGTGCCATCGGGAACAGGGGTTCGGGGACAGATACGCAGTATTTT
CDR3aa: CAIGNRGSGTDTQYF

d_gene: .
abundance: .
len: 13
j_gene: TRBJ2-3
v_gene: TRBV10-3
CDR3nt: TGTGCCATCTGCTGGACCAGCACAGATACGCAGTATTTT
CDR3aa: CAICWTSTDTQYF

d_gene: .
abundance: many
len: 15
j_gene: TRBJ2-7
v_gene: TRBV7-2
CDR3nt: TGTGCCAGCAGCTCCAAGGGGACCGTCCCCTCCGAGCAGTACTTC
CDR3aa: CASSSKGTVPSEQYF